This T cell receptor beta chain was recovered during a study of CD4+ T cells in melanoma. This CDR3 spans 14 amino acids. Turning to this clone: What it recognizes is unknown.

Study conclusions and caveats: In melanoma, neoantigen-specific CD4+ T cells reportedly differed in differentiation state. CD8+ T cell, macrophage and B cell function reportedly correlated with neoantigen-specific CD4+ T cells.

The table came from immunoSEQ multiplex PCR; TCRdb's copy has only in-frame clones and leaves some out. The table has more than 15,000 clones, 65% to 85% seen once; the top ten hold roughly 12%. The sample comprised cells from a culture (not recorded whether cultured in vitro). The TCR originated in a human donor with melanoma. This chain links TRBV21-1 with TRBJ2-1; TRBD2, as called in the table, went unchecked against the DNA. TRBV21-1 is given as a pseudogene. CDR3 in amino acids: CASSIPGGANEQFF. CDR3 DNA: TGTGCCAGCAGCATCCCGGGGGGGGCGAATGAGCAGTTCTTC.